The rows below give T cell receptor beta chains drawn from one sample of a study of early T cells in non-severe SARS-CoV-2 infection. TCRdb reprocessed the 5' RACE reads with MiXCR, giving one entry per CDR3 protein. The sample contains approximately 74,000 distinct CDR3 sequences, 13% to 15% of which appear only once. Sequenced material: whole blood. The origin of the receptors is an adult who was a healthcare worker with PCR-confirmed SARS-CoV-2 infection or an uninfected control (not recorded which). CDR3s include the opening cysteine and the closing phenylalanine or tryptophan. The D gene is left open where the match is weak. For some rows the clone size is stated as once, few or many, or as a class when expanded; others skip it.

abundance,v_gene,j_gene,d_gene,CDR3aa,CDR3nt
NA,TRBV7-9,TRBJ1-4,TRBD1,CASSLARRQGAYEEKLFF,TGTGCCAGCAGCTTAGCGCGGCGACAGGGGGCTTATGAAGAAAAACTGTTTTTT
few,TRBV12-3/TRBV12-4,TRBJ1-2,NA,CASSWGPTTYGYTF,TGTGCCAGCAGTTGGGGGCCCACCACTTATGGCTACACCTTC
NA,TRBV20-1,TRBJ1-1,NA,CSARGDGRLNTEAFF,TGCAGTGCTAGGGGAGACGGACGGTTGAACACTGAAGCTTTCTTT
few,TRBV29-1,TRBJ1-2,NA,CSVEGQDNNYGYTF,TGCAGCGTTGAAGGGCAGGATAACAACTATGGCTACACCTTC
NA,TRBV7-2,TRBJ2-3,TRBD2,CASSPGLAGDTQYF,TGTGCCAGCAGCCCGGGACTAGCGGGAGATACGCAGTATTTT
few,TRBV15,TRBJ2-3,NA,CATSREGASTDTQYF,TGTGCCACCAGCAGAGAGGGGGCTTCTACAGATACGCAGTATTTT
NA,TRBV7-8,TRBJ2-3,TRBD2,CASSLVGLAATDTQYF,TGTGCCAGCAGCTTAGTGGGACTAGCGGCCACAGATACGCAGTATTTT
few,TRBV27,TRBJ2-1,TRBD2,CASSLAGAYNEQLF,TGTGCCAGCAGTCTAGCGGGAGCTTACAATGAGCAGCTCTTC
few,TRBV7-8,TRBJ2-7,TRBD1,CASSLPRTGEYEQYF,TGTGCCAGCAGCTTACCCAGGACAGGGGAATACGAGCAGTACTTC
few,TRBV7-6,TRBJ2-3,TRBD2,CASSQLAGGATDTQYF,TGTGCCAGCAGCCAACTAGCGGGGGGGGCGACAGATACGCAGTATTTT
few,TRBV7-2,TRBJ2-5,TRBD2,CASSPPGTSAETQYF,TGTGCCAGCAGCCCGCCCGGGACTAGCGCAGAGACCCAGTACTTC
few,TRBV10-3,TRBJ2-7,TRBD1,CAIRIDRDHSYEQYF,TGTGCCATCAGGATTGACAGGGACCATTCCTACGAGCAGTACTTC
few,TRBV2,TRBJ1-1,NA,CASIFSSGTEAFF,TGTGCCAGCATTTTCTCCTCCGGAACTGAAGCTTTCTTT
many,TRBV29-1,TRBJ2-1,NA,CSWDTGNEQFF,TGCAGCTGGGACACGGGCAATGAGCAGTTCTTC
few,TRBV6-1,TRBJ1-3,NA,CASSTRTASNF,TGTGCCAGCAGTACCAGGACTGCAAGTAATTTT
many,TRBV12-3/TRBV12-4,TRBJ1-1,NA,CASSPRQHTEAFF,TGTGCCAGCAGCCCCAGACAGCACACTGAAGCTTTCTTT
NA,TRBV7-9,TRBJ1-1,NA,CASSIQENTEAFF,TGTGCCAGCAGCATACAGGAGAACACTGAAGCTTTCTTT
few,TRBV29-1,TRBJ2-5,NA,CSVGAPLEGGQYF,TGCAGCGTTGGGGCCCCCCTTGAGGGGGGCCAGTACTTC
few,TRBV2,TRBJ1-1,NA,CARSLGNTEAFF,TGTGCCAGATCGTTGGGGAACACTGAAGCTTTCTTT
few,TRBV5-1,TRBJ2-1,NA,CASSLVPTGPNEQFF,TGCGCCAGCAGCTTGGTTCCGACAGGCCCCAATGAGCAGTTCTTC
many,TRBV12-3/TRBV12-4,TRBJ2-3,NA,CASSPHQDTQYF,TGTGCCAGCAGCCCCCATCAGGATACGCAGTATTTT
few,TRBV20-1,TRBJ2-1,TRBD2,CSASGLAGGWQFF,TGCAGTGCTAGTGGTCTAGCGGGGGGTTGGCAGTTCTTC
NA,TRBV6-2/TRBV6-3,TRBJ2-3,TRBD2,CASSYLRRLAGGYTDTQYF,TGTGCCAGCAGTTACCTCCGTCGACTAGCGGGGGGGTACACAGATACGCAGTATTTT
few,TRBV29-1,TRBJ1-2,TRBD1,CSVLGQPLPGYTF,TGCAGCGTCCTGGGACAGCCCCTCCCTGGCTACACCTTC
NA,TRBV7-3,TRBJ2-2,NA,CASSLTGGYNGELFF,TGTGCCAGCAGCTTAACTGGGGGCTATAACGGGGAGCTGTTTTTT
few,TRBV29-1,TRBJ2-1,TRBD2,CSARSGGDEQFF,TGCAGCGCCCGTAGCGGGGGCGATGAGCAGTTCTTC
few,TRBV27,TRBJ2-1,NA,CASSEVAARNEQFF,TGTGCCAGCAGTGAGGTTGCCGCCCGGAATGAGCAGTTCTTC